The rows below give T cell receptor beta chains drawn from one sample of a study of identical twins. TCRdb analysed the 5' RACE reads with MiXCR anew, one entry per CDR3 protein. The sample holds about 890,000 distinct CDR3 sequences; 9% to 15% are singletons and the top ten take under 2%. This sample was also put to use in a study of yellow fever vaccine responses in identical twins.

The sample comprised PBMCs. These receptors came from a woman aged 18-29 years in good health. Each CDR3 is given with its conserved first and last residue.

length	V	J	CDR3
17	TRBV29-1	TRBJ2-3	CSVDPLRSSTGTDTQYF
16	TRBV12-3/TRBV12-4	TRBJ2-2	CASRLGQGANTGELFF
15	TRBV14	TRBJ2-5	CASSQTHGAKETQYF
13	TRBV20-1	TRBJ2-1	CSARGGSYNEQFF
17	TRBV5-6	TRBJ2-3	CASSLLAGGVGTDTQYF
17	TRBV24-1	TRBJ2-1	CATSDSPGQGGYNEQFF
14	TRBV11-2	TRBJ2-7	CASSLDLTEYEQYF
13	TRBV20-1	TRBJ1-5	CTMPGQGLQPQHF
12	TRBV18	TRBJ2-7	CASSPDNYEQYF
15	TRBV6-1	TRBJ2-1	CASRPDRVRSNEQFF
13	TRBV12-3/TRBV12-4	TRBJ1-2	CASSFGVDYGYTF
17	TRBV20-1	TRBJ2-1	CSARDPQTSLGLNEQFF
15	TRBV2	TRBJ2-3	CASSEWGGITDTQYF
14	TRBV11-2	TRBJ2-5	CASSSRTIQETQYF
14	TRBV2	TRBJ1-4	CASRGDATNEKLFF
16	TRBV5-1	TRBJ2-1	CASSIPGTGGNNEQFF
12	TRBV12-3/TRBV12-4	TRBJ2-1	CASTTGGHEQFF